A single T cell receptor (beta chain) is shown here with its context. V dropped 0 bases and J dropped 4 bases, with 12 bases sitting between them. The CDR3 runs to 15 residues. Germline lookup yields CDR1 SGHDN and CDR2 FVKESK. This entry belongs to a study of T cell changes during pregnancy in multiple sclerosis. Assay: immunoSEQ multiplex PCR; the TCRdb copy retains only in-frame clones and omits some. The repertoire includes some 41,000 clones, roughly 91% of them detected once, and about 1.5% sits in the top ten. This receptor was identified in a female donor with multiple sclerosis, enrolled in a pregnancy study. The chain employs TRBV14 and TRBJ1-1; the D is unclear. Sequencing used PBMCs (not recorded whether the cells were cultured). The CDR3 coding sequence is TGTGCCAGCAGCCAAGATAAGGATAGCGGCACTGAAGCTTTCTTT. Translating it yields CASSQDKDSGTEAFF.